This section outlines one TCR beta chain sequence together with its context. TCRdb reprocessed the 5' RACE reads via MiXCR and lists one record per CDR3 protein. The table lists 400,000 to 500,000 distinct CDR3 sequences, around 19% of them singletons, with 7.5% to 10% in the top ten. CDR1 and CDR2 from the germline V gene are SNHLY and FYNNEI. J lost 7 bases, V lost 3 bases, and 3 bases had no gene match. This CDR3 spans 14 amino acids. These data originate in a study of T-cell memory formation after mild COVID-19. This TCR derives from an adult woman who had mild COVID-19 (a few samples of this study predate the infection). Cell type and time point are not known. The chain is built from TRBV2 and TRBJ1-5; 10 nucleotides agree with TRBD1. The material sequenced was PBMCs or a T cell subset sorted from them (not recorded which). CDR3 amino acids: CASSDRTGGQPQHF. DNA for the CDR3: TGTGCCAGCAGTGATAGGACAGGGGGACAGCCCCAGCATTTT.